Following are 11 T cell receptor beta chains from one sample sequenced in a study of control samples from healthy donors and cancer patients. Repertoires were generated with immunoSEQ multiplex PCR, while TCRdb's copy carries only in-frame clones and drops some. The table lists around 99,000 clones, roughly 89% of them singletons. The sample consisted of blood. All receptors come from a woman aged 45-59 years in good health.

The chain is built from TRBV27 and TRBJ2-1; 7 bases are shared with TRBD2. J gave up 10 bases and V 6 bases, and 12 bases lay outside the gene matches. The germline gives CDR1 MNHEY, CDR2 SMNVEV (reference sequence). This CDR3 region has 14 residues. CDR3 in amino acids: CASRVGGPPIEQFF. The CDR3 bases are TGTGCCAGCAGAGTGGGAGGGCCCCCGATCGAGCAGTTCTTC.

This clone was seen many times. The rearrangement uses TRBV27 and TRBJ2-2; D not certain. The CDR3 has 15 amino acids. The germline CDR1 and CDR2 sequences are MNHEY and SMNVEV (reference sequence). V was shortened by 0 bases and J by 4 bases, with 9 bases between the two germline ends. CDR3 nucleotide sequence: TGTGCCAGCAGTTTATCAGGGCTAGGCACCGGGGAGCTGTTTTTT. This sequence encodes CASSLSGLGTGELFF.

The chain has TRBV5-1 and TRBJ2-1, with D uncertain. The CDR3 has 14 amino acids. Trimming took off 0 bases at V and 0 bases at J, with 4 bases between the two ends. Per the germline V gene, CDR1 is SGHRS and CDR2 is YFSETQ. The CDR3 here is CASSLGASYNEQFF. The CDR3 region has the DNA TGCGCCAGCAGCTTGGGGGCCTCCTACAATGAGCAGTTCTTC. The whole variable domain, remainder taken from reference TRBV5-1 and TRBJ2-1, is KAGVTQTPRYLIKTRGQQVTLSCSPISGHRSVSWYQQTPGQGLQFLFEYFSETQRNKGNFPGRFSGRQFSNSRSEMNVSTLELGDSALYLCASSLGASYNEQFFGPGTRLTVL.

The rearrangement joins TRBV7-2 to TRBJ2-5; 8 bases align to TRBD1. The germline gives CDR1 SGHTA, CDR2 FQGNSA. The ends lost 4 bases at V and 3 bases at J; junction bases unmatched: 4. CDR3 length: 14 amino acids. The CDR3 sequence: CASSSDRAKETQYF. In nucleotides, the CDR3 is TGTGCCAGCAGCTCGGACAGGGCTAAAGAGACCCAGTACTTC.

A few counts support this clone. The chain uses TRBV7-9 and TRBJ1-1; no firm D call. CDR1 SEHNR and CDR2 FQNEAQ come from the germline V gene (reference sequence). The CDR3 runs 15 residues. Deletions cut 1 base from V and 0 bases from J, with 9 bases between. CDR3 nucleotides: TGTGCCAGCAGCTTAGGGGTAGGGCTGAACACTGAAGCTTTCTTT. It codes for CASSLGVGLNTEAFF.

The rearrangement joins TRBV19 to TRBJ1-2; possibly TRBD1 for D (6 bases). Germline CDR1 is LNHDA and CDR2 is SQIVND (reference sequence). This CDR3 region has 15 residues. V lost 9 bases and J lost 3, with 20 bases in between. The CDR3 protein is CASDKGRDTYYGYTF. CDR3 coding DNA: TGTGCCAGCGATAAGGGCAGGGACACTTACTATGGCTACACCTTC.

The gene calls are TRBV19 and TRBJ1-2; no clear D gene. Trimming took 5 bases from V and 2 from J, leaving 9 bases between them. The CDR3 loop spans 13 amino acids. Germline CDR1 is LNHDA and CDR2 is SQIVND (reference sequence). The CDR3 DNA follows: TGTGCCAGTAGTGCGACCGTGAACTATGGCTACACCTTC. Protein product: CASSATVNYGYTF.

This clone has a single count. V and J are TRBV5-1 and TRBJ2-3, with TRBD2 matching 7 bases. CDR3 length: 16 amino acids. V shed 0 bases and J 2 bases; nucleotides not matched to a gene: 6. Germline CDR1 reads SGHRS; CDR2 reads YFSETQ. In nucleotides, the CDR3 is TGCGCCAGCAGCTTGGGTACCGGGGGGTCCACAGATACGCAGTATTTT. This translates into CASSLGTGGSTDTQYF.

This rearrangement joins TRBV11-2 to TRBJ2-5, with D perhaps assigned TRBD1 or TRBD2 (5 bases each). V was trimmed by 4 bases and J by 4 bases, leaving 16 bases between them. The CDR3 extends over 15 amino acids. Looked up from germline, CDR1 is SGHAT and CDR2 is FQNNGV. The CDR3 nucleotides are TGTGCCAGCAGCTCCTCGACGGGGACGGGAGAGACCCAGTACTTC. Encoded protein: CASSSSTGTGETQYF.

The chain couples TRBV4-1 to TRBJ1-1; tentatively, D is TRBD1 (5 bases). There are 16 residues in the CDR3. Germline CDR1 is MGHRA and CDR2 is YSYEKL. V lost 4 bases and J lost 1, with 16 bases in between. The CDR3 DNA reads TGCGCCAGCAGCCGATTCGGGATTGGGGGGAACACTGAAGCTTTCTTT. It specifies CASSRFGIGGNTEAFF.

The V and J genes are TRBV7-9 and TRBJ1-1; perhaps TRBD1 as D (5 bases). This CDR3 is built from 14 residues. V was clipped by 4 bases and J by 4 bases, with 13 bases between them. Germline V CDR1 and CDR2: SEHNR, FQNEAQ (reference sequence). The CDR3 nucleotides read TGTGCCAGCAGCTCCAGGGAGGGGCCCACTGAAGCTTTCTTT. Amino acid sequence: CASSSREGPTEAFF.